The present entry profiles one TCR beta chain with its context. This CDR3 is built from 18 residues. V lost 5 bases, J lost 3 bases, and 7 bases stayed unmatched. Per germline, CDR1 MNHEY and CDR2 SMNVEV (reference sequence). This sample is drawn from a study of cytomegalovirus exposure and HLA in healthy donors. The PCR was carried out with 60 Vbeta primers and 13 Jbeta primers. Libraries were prepared by immunoSEQ multiplex PCR; TCRdb keeps only in-frame clonotypes and omits some of them. The data hold 130,000 to 150,000 clones, with approximately 78% observed a single time. This clonotype was sampled from a female donor in good health and CMV-seronegative. The chain uses TRBV27 and TRBJ2-4, with TRBD2 matching over 16 bases. Sequences were obtained from PBMCs. The CDR3 is CASSPGLAGGQGKNIQYF. CDR3 nucleotide sequence: TGTGCCAGCAGTCCGGGACTAGCGGGAGGGCAGGGCAAAAACATTCAGTACTTC.